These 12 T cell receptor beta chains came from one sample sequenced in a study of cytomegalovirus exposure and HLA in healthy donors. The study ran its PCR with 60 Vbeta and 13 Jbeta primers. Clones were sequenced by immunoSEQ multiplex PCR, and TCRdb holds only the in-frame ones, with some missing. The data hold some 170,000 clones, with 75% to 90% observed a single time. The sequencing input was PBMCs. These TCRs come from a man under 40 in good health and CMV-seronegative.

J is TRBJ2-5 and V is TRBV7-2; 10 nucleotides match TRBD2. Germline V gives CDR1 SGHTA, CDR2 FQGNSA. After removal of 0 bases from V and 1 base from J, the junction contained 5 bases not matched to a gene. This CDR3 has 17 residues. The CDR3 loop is CASSLAPSGGVQETQYF. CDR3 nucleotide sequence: TGTGCCAGCAGCTTAGCGCCTAGCGGGGGCGTCCAAGAGACCCAGTACTTC. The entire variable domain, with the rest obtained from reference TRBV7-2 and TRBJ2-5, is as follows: GAGVSQSPSNKVTEKGKDVELRCDPISGHTALYWYRQSLGQGLEFLIYFQGNSAPDKSGLPSDRFSAERTGGSVSTLTIQRTQQEDSAVYLCASSLAPSGGVQETQYFGPGTRLLVL.

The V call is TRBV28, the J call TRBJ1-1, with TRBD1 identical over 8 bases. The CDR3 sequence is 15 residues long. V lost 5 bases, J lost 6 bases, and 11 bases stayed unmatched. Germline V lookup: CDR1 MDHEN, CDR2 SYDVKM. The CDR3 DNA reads TGTGCCAGCAGTCCATATTCCGGACAGGGTCCTGAAGCTTTCTTT. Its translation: CASSPYSGQGPEAFF.

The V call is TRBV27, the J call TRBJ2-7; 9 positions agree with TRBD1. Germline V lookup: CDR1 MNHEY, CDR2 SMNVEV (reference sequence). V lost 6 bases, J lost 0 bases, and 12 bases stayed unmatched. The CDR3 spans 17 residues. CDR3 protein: CASSPGQGFSSSYEQYF. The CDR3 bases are TGTGCCAGCAGCCCGGGACAGGGCTTCTCGAGCTCCTACGAGCAGTACTTC.

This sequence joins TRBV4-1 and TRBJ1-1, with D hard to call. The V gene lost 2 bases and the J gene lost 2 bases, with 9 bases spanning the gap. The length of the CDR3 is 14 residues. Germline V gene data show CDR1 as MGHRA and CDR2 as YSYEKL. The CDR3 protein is CASSQPSRNTEAFF. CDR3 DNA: TGCGCCAGCAGCCAACCCTCGAGAAACACTGAAGCTTTCTTT.

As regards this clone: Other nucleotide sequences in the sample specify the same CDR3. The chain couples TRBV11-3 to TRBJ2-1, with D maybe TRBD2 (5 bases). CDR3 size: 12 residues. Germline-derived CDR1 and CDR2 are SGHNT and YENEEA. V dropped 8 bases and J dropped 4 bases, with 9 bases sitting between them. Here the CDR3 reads CASSPGYNEQFF. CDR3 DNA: TGTGCCAGCTCGCCGGGGTACAATGAGCAGTTCTTC. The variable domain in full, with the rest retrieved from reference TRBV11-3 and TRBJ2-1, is EAGVVQSPRYKIIEKKQPVAFWCNPISGHNTLYWYLQNLGQGPELLIRYENEEAVDDSQLPKDRFSAERLKGVDSTLKIQPAELGDSAVYLCASSPGYNEQFFGPGTRLTVL.

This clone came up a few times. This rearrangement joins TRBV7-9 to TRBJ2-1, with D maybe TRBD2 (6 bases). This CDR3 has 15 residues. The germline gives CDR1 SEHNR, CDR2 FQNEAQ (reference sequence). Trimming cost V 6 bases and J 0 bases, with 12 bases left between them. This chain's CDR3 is CASRLATSSYNEQFF. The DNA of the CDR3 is TGTGCCAGCAGGTTGGCGACTAGCTCCTACAATGAGCAGTTCTTC. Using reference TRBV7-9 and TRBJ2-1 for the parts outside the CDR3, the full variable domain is DTGVSQNPRHKITKRGQNVTFRCDPISEHNRLYWYRQTLGQGPEFLTYFQNEAQLEKSRLLSDRFSAERPKGSFSTLEIQRTEQGDSAMYLCASRLATSSYNEQFFGPGTRLTVL.

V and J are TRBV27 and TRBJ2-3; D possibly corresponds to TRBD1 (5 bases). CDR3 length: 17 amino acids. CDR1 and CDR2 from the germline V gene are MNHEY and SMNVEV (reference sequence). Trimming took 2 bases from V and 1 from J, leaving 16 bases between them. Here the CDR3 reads CASSLSLPLQGTDTQYF. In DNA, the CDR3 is TGTGCCAGCAGTTTAAGTCTCCCTTTACAGGGCACAGATACGCAGTATTTT.

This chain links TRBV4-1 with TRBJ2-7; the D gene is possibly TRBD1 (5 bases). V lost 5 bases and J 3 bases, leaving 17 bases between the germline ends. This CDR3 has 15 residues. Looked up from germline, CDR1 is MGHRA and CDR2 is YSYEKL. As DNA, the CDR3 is TGCGCCAGCAGCGCAAATCGGTTAGGGGACTACGAGCAGTACTTC. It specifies CASSANRLGDYEQYF.

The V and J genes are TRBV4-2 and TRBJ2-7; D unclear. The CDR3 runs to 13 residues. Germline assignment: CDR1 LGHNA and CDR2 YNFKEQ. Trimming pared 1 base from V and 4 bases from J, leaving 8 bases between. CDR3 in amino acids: CASSQGGVYEQYF. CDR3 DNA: TGTGCCAGCAGCCAAGGAGGCGTATACGAGCAGTACTTC.

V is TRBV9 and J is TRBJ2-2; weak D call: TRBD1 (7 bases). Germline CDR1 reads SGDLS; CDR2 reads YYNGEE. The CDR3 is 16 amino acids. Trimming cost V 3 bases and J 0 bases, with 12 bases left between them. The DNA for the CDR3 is TGTGCCAGCAGCGCCGGCGGGACAGCGAACACCGGGGAGCTGTTTTTT. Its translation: CASSAGGTANTGELFF.

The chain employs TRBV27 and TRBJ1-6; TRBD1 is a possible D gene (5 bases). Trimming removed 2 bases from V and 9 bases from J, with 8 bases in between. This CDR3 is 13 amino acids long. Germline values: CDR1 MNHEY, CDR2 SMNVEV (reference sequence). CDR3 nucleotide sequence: TGTGCCAGCAGTTTAGGGCAGGGTTCACCCCTCCACTTT. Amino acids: CASSLGQGSPLHF.

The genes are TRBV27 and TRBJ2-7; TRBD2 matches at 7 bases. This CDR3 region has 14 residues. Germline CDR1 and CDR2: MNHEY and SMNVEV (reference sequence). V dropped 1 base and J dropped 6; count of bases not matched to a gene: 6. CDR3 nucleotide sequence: TGTGCCAGCAGTTTATGGGAGGGCGCGGGCGAGCAGTACTTC. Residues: CASSLWEGAGEQYF.